This T cell receptor beta chain was identified in a study of blood T cell repertoires in COVID-19. Per the original data handling: Reference gene primer amplification gave estimated nucleated cell counts. Assay: immunoSEQ multiplex PCR; the TCRdb copy retains only in-frame clones and omits some. D and trimming were read from the DNA, whereas the V and J calls and clone size are those reported in that table. The top ten clones hold over 3.5% of a sample with roughly 250,000 clones, about 90% of them seen once. The length of the CDR3 is 15 residues. V was shortened by 7 bases and J by 0 bases, with 15 bases between the two germline ends. The germline V gene encodes CDR1 MNHEY and CDR2 SVGAGI.

Sequenced sample: peripheral blood. The gene calls are TRBV6-5 and TRBJ1-1; TRBD1 might be the D (5 bases). This TCR was sampled from a woman in her forties with acute or convalescent COVID-19. CDR3 amino acids: CASIQQVRMNTEAFF. CDR3 sequence (DNA): TGTGCCAGCATCCAACAGGTTCGAATGAACACTGAAGCTTTCTTT.